This is a list of T cell receptor beta chains from one sample in a study of response to subunit inactivated influenza vaccine. TCRdb reanalysed the RT-PCR reads using MiXCR and keeps one entry per CDR3 protein. This sample has 180,000 or so distinct CDR3 sequences, with approximately 12% found just once. These data were also reused for a study on T cells expressing NK-cell markers.

The sequencing here drew on CD8+ T cells sorted from PBMCs, taken 11 to 12 days after vaccination. These receptor sequences come from a middle-aged man who received an inactivated influenza vaccine. Both conserved end residues are part of each CDR3. The order of the fields is V gene, clone size, J gene, CDR3 protein. Only part of the rows carry a size: once, few, many, or a class if the clone is expanded.

TRBV3-1	.	TRBJ1-6	CASSPTGNSHLHF
TRBV7-9	few	TRBJ2-7	CASSFVRASYEQYF
TRBV19	.	TRBJ2-1	CASTPTSGITNEQFF
TRBV7-2	.	TRBJ2-3	CASSDLTSSADTQYF
TRBV4-1	.	TRBJ1-4	CASSLREANDKLFF
TRBV4-1	few	TRBJ2-5	CASSPWGLETQYF
TRBV4-3	.	TRBJ2-2	CASSQNGSPGQPTGELFF
TRBV4-1	few	TRBJ2-2	CASSQPTGGNTGELFF
TRBV20-1	.	TRBJ2-7	CSARAGGLIDEQYF
TRBV28	.	TRBJ1-5	CASRTGYSNQPQHF
TRBV29-1	many	TRBJ2-3	CSARPSERDTQYF
TRBV6-2/TRBV6-3	.	TRBJ1-1	CASTYGSSTEAFF
TRBV12-3/TRBV12-4	many	TRBJ2-2	CASSLASGELFF
TRBV4-3	few	TRBJ2-5	CASSQGPTGKETQYF
TRBV10-3	few	TRBJ2-5	CAISEAASAQETQYF
TRBV20-1	.	TRBJ2-1	CSARDVGAVAGPSSYNEQFF
TRBV3-1	.	TRBJ2-1	CASSQAGNTYNEQFF
TRBV18	.	TRBJ2-7	CASSPGGPLGENYEQYF
TRBV12-3/TRBV12-4	few	TRBJ2-5	CASSLERDGQETQYF
TRBV29-1	few	TRBJ2-1	CSANSGSSYNEQFF
TRBV5-1	many	TRBJ2-1	CASSWGYNEQFF
TRBV19	.	TRBJ2-7	CASSIQQDSYEQYF
TRBV5-1	.	TRBJ2-1	CASSLVSSGSYEQFF
TRBV19	.	TRBJ2-7	CASSHRTFYEQYF
TRBV30	.	TRBJ1-5	CAWDGGYSNQPQHF
TRBV10-3	.	TRBJ2-1	CAITTGTSGTSYNEQFF
TRBV7-9	.	TRBJ2-1	CASSQGYEQFF
TRBV2	.	TRBJ2-7	CASSAGGSRSYEQYF
TRBV27	many	TRBJ2-1	CASSLGVGTYNEQFF
TRBV4-3	few	TRBJ1-6	CASSQVGGNSPLHF
TRBV7-8	.	TRBJ2-1	CASSFEDRVYNEQFF
TRBV24-1	few	TRBJ2-7	CATSDSAVKTKPYEQYF
TRBV12-3/TRBV12-4	many	TRBJ1-3	CASSFRPSSGNTIYF
TRBV20-1	few	TRBJ2-1	CSARDVKQNEQFF
TRBV24-1	many	TRBJ2-7	CATSDFAGREQYF
TRBV27	many	TRBJ2-7	CASSLSSGGPSYEQYF
TRBV25-1	few	TRBJ2-1	CASSDFGSYNEQFF
TRBV11-2	few	TRBJ2-3	CASSSVHGGSPDTQYF
TRBV13	few	TRBJ2-7	CASSIGTGGNEQYF
TRBV10-3	.	TRBJ2-7	CAISESTSSSYEQYF
TRBV6-5	few	TRBJ2-6	CASSYLVGGANVLTF
TRBV27	few	TRBJ2-3	CASSFVTGGDTQYF
TRBV6-2/TRBV6-3	few	TRBJ2-6	CASSRFISGANVLTF
TRBV19	.	TRBJ2-1	CASSIGGSAYNEQFF
TRBV20-1	.	TRBJ2-7	CSARGLLQGYEQYF
TRBV2	.	TRBJ1-1	CASSEHLRVKTEAFF
TRBV7-9	.	TRBJ1-2	CASRSGGDYGYTF
TRBV20-1	few	TRBJ2-1	CSALPAGTVYNEQFF
TRBV27	.	TRBJ2-1	CASSFGAGGSNEQFF
TRBV10-3	.	TRBJ1-1	CAISGTGGDLNTEAFF